This T cell receptor (beta chain) came from a study of CD4+ T cells in melanoma. Study-level findings and limits: CD8+ T cell, macrophage and B cell function reportedly correlated with neoantigen-specific CD4+ T cells. Reportedly, melanoma neoantigen-specific CD4+ T cells showed varied differentiation states.

Germline CDR1 reads LNHDA; CDR2 reads SQIVND (reference sequence). The CDR3 has 13 residues. V was clipped by 7 bases and J by 1 base, with 10 bases between them. Turning to this clone: As yet, its antigen is unknown.

This table comes from immunoSEQ multiplex PCR, and its TCRdb copy is limited to in-frame clones, with some not included. The sample consists of around 20,000 clones, around 82% of them appearing once. The genes are TRBV19 and TRBJ1-2, with D possibly TRBD1 on 5 matching bases. Sequences were obtained from cells from a culture (not recorded whether cultured in vitro). The clonotype originates from a human donor with melanoma. The CDR3 spells CASKRGDNYGYTF. CDR3 DNA: TGTGCCAGTAAACGGGGGGATAACTATGGCTACACCTTC. The variable domain in full, with the rest retrieved from reference TRBV19 and TRBJ1-2, is DGGITQSPKYLFRKEGQNVTLSCEQNLNHDAMYWYRQDPGQGLRLIYYSQIVNDFQKGDIAEGYSVSREKKESFPLTVTSAQKNPTAFYLCASKRGDNYGYTFGSGTRLTVV.